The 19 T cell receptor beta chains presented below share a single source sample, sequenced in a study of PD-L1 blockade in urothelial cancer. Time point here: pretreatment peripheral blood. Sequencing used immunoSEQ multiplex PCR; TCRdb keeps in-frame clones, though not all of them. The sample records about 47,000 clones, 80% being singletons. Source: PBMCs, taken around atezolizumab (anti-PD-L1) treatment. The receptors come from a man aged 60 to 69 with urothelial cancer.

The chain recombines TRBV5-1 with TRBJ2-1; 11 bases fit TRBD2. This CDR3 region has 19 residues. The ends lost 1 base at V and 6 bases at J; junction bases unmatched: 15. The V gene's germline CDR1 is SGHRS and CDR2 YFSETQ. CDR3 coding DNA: TGCGCCAGCAGCTTGAGCGGTAGCGGGGGGGCCGGTTCAGGCAATGAGCAGTTCTTC. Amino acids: CASSLSGSGGAGSGNEQFF.

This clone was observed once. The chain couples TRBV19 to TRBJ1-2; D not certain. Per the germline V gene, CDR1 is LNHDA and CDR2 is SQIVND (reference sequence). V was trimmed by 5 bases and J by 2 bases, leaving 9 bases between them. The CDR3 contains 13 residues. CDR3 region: CASSEQTNYGYTF. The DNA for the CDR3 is TGTGCCAGTAGTGAACAGACAAACTATGGCTACACCTTC.

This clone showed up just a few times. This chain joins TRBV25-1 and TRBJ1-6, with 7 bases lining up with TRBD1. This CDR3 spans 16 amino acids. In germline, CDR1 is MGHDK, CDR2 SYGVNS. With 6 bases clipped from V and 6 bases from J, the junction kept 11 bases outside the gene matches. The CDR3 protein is CASREGLGQSNSPLHF. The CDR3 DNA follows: TGTGCCAGCAGAGAAGGTCTGGGACAGAGTAATTCACCCCTCCACTTT.

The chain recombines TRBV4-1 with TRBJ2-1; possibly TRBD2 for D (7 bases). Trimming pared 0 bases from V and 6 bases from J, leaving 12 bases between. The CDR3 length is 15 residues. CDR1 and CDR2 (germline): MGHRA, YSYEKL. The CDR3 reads CASSQEGGPFNEQFF. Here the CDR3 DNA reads TGCGCCAGCAGCCAAGAGGGGGGGCCATTCAATGAGCAGTTCTTC.

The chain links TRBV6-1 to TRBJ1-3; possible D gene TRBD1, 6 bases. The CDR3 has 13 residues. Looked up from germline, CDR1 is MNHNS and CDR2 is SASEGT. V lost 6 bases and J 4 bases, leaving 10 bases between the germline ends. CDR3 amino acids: CASSPGGGNTIYF. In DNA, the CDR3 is TGTGCCAGCAGCCCGGGGGGCGGAAACACCATATATTTT.

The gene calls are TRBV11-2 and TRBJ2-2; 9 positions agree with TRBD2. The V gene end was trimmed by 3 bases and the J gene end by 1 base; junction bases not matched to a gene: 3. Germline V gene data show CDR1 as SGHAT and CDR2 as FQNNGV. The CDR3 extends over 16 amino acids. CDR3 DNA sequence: TGTGCCAGCAGCTTTAGCGGGAGCGGGAACACCGGGGAGCTGTTTTTT. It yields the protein CASSFSGSGNTGELFF.

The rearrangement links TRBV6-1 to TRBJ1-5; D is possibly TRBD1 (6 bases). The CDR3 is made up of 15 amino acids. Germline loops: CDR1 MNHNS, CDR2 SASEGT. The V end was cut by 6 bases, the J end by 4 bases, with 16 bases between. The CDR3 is CASRVGGFLNQPQHF. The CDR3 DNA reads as TGTGCCAGCAGGGTAGGGGGTTTTCTTAATCAGCCCCAGCATTTT.

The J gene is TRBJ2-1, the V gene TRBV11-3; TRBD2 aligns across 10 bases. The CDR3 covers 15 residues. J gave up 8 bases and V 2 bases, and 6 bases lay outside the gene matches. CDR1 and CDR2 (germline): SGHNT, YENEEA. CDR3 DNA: TGTGCCAGCAGCTTATCCGGGACTAGCGAACATGAGCAGTTCTTC. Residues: CASSLSGTSEHEQFF.

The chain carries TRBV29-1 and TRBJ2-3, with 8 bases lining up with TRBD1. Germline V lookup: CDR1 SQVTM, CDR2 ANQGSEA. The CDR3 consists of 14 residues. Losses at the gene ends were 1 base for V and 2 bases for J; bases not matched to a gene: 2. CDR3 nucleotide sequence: TGCAGCGTTGAAGGGACAGGGTACACAGATACGCAGTATTTT. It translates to CSVEGTGYTDTQYF.

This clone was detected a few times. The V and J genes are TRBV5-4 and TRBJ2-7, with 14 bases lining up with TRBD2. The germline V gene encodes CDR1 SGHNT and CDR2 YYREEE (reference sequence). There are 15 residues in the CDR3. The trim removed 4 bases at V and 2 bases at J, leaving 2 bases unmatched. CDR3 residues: CASSRTSGGTYEQYF. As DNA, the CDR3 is TGTGCCAGCAGCCGGACTAGCGGGGGGACCTACGAGCAGTACTTC.

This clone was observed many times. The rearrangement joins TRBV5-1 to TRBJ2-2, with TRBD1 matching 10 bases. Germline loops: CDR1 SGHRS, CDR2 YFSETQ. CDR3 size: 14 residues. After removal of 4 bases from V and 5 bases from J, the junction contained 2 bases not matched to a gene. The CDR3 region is CASSPDRGTGELFF. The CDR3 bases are TGCGCCAGCAGCCCGGACAGGGGGACCGGGGAGCTGTTTTTT.

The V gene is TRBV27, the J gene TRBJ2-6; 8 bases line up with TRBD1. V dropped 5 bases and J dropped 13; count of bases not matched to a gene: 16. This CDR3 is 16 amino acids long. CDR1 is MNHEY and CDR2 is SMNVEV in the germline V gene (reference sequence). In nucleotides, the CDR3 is TGTGCCAGCAGTCCTTTGACAGGGGTAGGTCTGGGTGTCCTGACTTTC. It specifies CASSPLTGVGLGVLTF.

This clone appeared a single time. CDR3 coding DNA: TGTGCCAGCAGGAGGGGGTCACAGAACTATGGCTACACCTTC. Translation: CASRRGSQNYGYTF. The genes are TRBV6-5 and TRBJ1-2, with D perhaps TRBD1 (6 bases). Deletions cut 6 bases from V and 2 bases from J, with 13 bases between. This CDR3 spans 14 amino acids. CDR1 is MNHEY, CDR2 SVGAGI, per germline.

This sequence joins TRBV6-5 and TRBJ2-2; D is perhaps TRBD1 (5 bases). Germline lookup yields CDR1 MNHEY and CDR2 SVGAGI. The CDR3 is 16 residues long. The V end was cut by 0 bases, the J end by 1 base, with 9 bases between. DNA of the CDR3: TGTGCCAGCAGTTACTCGAGCAGGGTGAACACCGGGGAGCTGTTTTTT. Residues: CASSYSSRVNTGELFF.

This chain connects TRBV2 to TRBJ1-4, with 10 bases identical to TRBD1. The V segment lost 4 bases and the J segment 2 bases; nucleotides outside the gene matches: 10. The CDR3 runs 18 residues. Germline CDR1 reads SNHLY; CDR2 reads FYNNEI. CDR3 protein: CASSVLRQGALTNEKLFF. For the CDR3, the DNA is TGTGCCAGCAGTGTTCTCCGACAGGGGGCATTGACTAATGAAAAACTGTTTTTT. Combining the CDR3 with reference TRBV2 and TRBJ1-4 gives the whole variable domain EPEVTQTPSHQVTQMGQEVILRCVPISNHLYFYWYRQILGQKVEFLVSFYNNEISEKSEIFDDQFSVERPDGSNFTLKIRSTKLEDSAMYFCASSVLRQGALTNEKLFFGSGTQLSVL.

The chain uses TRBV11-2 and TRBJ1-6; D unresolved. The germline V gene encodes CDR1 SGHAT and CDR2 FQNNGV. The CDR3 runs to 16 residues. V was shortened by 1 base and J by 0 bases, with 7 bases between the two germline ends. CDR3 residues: CASSLGGSSYNSPLHF. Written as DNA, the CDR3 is TGTGCCAGCAGCTTAGGAGGGAGCTCCTATAATTCACCCCTCCACTTT.

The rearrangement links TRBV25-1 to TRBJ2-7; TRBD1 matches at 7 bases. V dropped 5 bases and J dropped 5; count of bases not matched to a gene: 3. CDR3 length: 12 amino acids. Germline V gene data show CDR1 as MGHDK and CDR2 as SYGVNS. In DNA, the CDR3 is TGTGCCAGCAGTTACAGGGGCGACGAGCAGTACTTC. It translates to CASSYRGDEQYF.

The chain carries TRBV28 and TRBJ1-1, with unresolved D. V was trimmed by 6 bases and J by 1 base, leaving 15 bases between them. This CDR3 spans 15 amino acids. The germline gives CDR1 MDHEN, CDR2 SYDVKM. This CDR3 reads CASSPFTRANTEAFF. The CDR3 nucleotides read TGTGCCAGCAGCCCCTTTACGAGGGCGAACACTGAAGCTTTCTTT.

CDR3 amino acids: CASSRGRGTYEQYF. The CDR3 DNA reads as TGTGCCAGTAGTAGGGGGAGGGGCACCTACGAGCAGTACTTC. V usage is TRBV19 and J usage is TRBJ2-7; TRBD2 agrees at 7 bases. CDR3 size: 14 residues. V lost 4 bases to trimming and J lost 2 bases; unmatched junction nucleotides: 5. Germline-derived CDR1 and CDR2 are LNHDA and SQIVND (reference sequence). Full variable domain (remainder filled in from reference TRBV19 and TRBJ2-7): DGGITQSPKYLFRKEGQNVTLSCEQNLNHDAMYWYRQDPGQGLRLIYYSQIVNDFQKGDIAEGYSVSREKKESFPLTVTSAQKNPTAFYLCASSRGRGTYEQYFGPGTRLTVT.